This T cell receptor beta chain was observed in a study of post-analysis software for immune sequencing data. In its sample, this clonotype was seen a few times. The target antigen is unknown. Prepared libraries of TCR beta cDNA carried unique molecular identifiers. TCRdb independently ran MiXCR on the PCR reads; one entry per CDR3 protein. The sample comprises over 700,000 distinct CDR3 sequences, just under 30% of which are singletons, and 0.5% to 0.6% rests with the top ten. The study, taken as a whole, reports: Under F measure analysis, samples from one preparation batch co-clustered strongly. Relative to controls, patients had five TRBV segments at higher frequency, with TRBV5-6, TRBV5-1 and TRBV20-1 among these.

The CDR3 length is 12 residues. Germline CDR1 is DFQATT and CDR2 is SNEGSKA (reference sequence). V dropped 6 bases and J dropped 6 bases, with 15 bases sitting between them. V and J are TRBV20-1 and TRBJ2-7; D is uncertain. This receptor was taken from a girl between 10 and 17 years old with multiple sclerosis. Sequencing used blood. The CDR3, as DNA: TGCAGTGCCAGGCCCCTAATCGGCGAGCAGTACTTC. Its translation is CSARPLIGEQYF.